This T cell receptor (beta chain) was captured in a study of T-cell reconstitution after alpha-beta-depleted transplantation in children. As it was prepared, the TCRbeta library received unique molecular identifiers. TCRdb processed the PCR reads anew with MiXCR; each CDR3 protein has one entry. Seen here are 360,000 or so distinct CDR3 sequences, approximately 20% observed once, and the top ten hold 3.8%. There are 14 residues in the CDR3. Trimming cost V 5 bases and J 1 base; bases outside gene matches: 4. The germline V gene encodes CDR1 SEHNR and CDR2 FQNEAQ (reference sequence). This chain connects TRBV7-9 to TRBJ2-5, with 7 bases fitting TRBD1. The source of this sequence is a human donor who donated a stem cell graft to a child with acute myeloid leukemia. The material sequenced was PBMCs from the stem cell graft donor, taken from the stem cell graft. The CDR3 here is CASSPRQGQETQYF. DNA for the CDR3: TGTGCCAGCAGCCCCCGACAGGGCCAAGAGACCCAGTACTTC.